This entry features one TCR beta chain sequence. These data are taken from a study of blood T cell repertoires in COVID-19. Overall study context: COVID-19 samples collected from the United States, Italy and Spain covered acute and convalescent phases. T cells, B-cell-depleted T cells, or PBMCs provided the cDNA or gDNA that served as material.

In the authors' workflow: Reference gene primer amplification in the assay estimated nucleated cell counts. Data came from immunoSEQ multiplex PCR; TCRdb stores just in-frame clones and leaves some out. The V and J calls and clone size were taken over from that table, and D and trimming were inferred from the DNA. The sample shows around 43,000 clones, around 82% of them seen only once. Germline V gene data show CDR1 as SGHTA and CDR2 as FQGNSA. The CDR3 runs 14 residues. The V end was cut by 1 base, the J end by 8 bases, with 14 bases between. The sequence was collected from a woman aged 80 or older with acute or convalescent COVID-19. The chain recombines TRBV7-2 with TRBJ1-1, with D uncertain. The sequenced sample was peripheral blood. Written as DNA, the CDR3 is TGTGCCAGCAGCTTAGACCCAGGAGGGTCAGAAGCTTTCTTT. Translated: CASSLDPGGSEAFF. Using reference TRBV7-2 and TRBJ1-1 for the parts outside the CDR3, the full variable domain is GAGVSQSPSNKVTEKGKDVELRCDPISGHTALYWYRQSLGQGLEFLIYFQGNSAPDKSGLPSDRFSAERTGGSVSTLTIQRTQQEDSAVYLCASSLDPGGSEAFFGQGTRLTVV.